One and the same sample provided the 24 T cell receptor beta chains below, sequenced in a study of blood T cell repertoires in COVID-19. Only in-frame clones appear in the TCRdb table, and some are missing; sequencing was by immunoSEQ multiplex PCR. The sample consists of about 210,000 clones, about 88% of them appearing once. Sequencing input: peripheral blood. The source of these receptors is a man in his forties with acute or convalescent COVID-19.

The chain recombines TRBV11-2 with TRBJ1-3, with 9 positions matching TRBD1. The germline CDR1 and CDR2 sequences are SGHAT and FQNNGV. The J segment lost 3 bases and the V segment lost 1 base, leaving 7 bases of the junction unmatched. The CDR3 length is 17 residues. This CDR3 reads CASSLGFDRGDGNTIYF. DNA for the CDR3: TGTGCCAGCAGCTTAGGATTCGACAGGGGGGATGGAAACACCATATATTTT. Full variable domain (remainder filled in from reference TRBV11-2 and TRBJ1-3): EAGVAQSPRYKIIEKRQSVAFWCNPISGHATLYWYQQILGQGPKLLIQFQNNGVVDDSQLPKDRFSAERLKGVDSTLKIQPAKLEDSAVYLCASSLGFDRGDGNTIYFGEGSWLTVV.

The chain has TRBV7-8 and TRBJ1-5; a weak D match, TRBD1 (6 bases). The CDR3 runs 14 residues. Germline V CDR1 and CDR2: SGHVS, FQNEAQ. V lost 5 bases to trimming and J lost 5 bases, with 13 bases between them. CDR3 coding DNA: TGTGCCAGCAGCATTTCGACAGGCTATCAGCCCCAGCATTTT. Translated: CASSISTGYQPQHF.

This chain links TRBV7-9 with TRBJ1-1; D remains ambiguous. Germline V gives CDR1 SEHNR, CDR2 FQNEAQ (reference sequence). This CDR3 has 15 residues. Trimming left V 5 bases short and J 1 base short, with 14 bases between. The CDR3 sequence is CASSGPTAGNTEAFF. The CDR3 coding sequence is TGTGCCAGCAGCGGCCCGACTGCGGGGAACACTGAAGCTTTCTTT.

This chain uses TRBV9 with TRBJ2-3, with 11 positions matching TRBD2. The V and J ends lost 4 bases and 2 bases, in that order; junction bases with no gene match: 9. The germline V gene encodes CDR1 SGDLS and CDR2 YYNGEE. This CDR3 comprises 17 residues. The CDR3 spells CASSPQGTSGSTDTQYF. CDR3 DNA sequence: TGTGCCAGCAGCCCCCAAGGGACTAGCGGTTCCACAGATACGCAGTATTTT.

V is TRBV7-2 and J is TRBJ2-7; maybe TRBD2 (6 bases). Per germline, CDR1 SGHTA and CDR2 FQGNSA. The CDR3 consists of 15 residues. Trimming shortened V by 0 bases and J by 7 bases, and 16 bases separated the two germline ends. CDR3 in amino acids: CASSLAITPRGEQYF. DNA for the CDR3: TGTGCCAGCAGCTTAGCGATCACTCCACGGGGGGAGCAGTACTTC.

The chain uses TRBV27 and TRBJ2-5; a weak D match, TRBD2 (7 bases). V lost 3 bases and J lost 7, with 12 bases in between. The CDR3 consists of 13 residues. Germline-derived CDR1 and CDR2 are MNHEY and SMNVEV (reference sequence). In DNA, the CDR3 is TGTGCCAGCAGTTTGAGGGGAGGGGGGACCCAGTACTTC. This gives the protein CASSLRGGGTQYF.

The chain uses TRBV27 and TRBJ2-5, with TRBD2 matching 8 bases. The CDR3 is 14 amino acids. The germline CDR1 and CDR2 sequences are MNHEY and SMNVEV (reference sequence). With V trimmed by 5 bases and J by 1 base, 3 bases remained unmatched. CDR3 in amino acids: CASSREGLQETQYF. CDR3 nucleotide sequence: TGTGCCAGCAGTCGGGAGGGCCTCCAAGAGACCCAGTACTTC.

This clone was found a few times. At the DNA level, this CDR3 is encoded by other sequences in the same sample as well. The chain uses TRBV24-1 and TRBJ1-2; TRBD1 might be the D (5 bases). The CDR3 spans 12 residues. V was pared by 5 bases and J by 6 bases, with 9 bases between. Per the germline V gene, CDR1 is KGHDR and CDR2 is SFDVKD. The CDR3 sequence: CATSASGDGYTF. DNA for the CDR3: TGTGCCACCAGTGCCTCGGGGGATGGCTACACCTTC.

This chain joins TRBV9 and TRBJ1-3; 8 nucleotides match TRBD1. Germline V lookup: CDR1 SGDLS, CDR2 YYNGEE. V lost 1 base, J lost 0 bases, and 9 bases stayed unmatched. CDR3 length: 18 residues. CDR3 nucleotide sequence: TGTGCCAGCAGCGTAACAATGAACACAGGGGGCTCTGGAAACACCATATATTTT. Amino acid sequence: CASSVTMNTGGSGNTIYF.

V gene TRBV2 combines with J gene TRBJ2-2; 8 bases match TRBD1. J gave up 6 bases and V 3 bases, and 3 bases lay outside the gene matches. Per germline, CDR1 SNHLY and CDR2 FYNNEI. The CDR3 runs to 14 residues. As DNA, the CDR3 is TGTGCCAGCAGTGACGACAGGGGCCCCGGGGAGCTGTTTTTT. It yields the protein CASSDDRGPGELFF.

Note on this clone: Other DNA sequences in the sample encode the same CDR3. The V gene is TRBV5-1, the J gene TRBJ2-5, with 11 bases aligning to TRBD1. The CDR3 is 14 residues long. Germline V gene lookup returns CDR1 SGHRS and CDR2 YFSETQ. Germline trimming cut 4 bases from V and 4 bases from J; bases unmatched to any gene: 3. The CDR3 bases are TGCGCCAGCAGCACCGGGACAGGGGGAGAGACCCAGTACTTC. Its protein is CASSTGTGGETQYF.

The chain recombines TRBV6-5 with TRBJ2-2; D possibly corresponds to TRBD1 (6 bases). This CDR3 is 16 amino acids long. Per the germline V gene, CDR1 is MNHEY and CDR2 is SVGAGI. Trimming cost V 4 bases and J 0 bases, with 12 bases left between them. The CDR3 sequence: CASSLTGRANTGELFF. CDR3 nucleotide sequence: TGTGCCAGCAGTTTAACAGGGCGGGCGAACACCGGGGAGCTGTTTTTT.

The chain uses TRBV19 and TRBJ1-2, with TRBD1 as a possible D gene (5 bases). Germline CDR1 is LNHDA and CDR2 is SQIVND (reference sequence). The CDR3 has 16 amino acids. The V and J ends lost 6 bases and 5 bases respectively, with 22 bases between them. The CDR3 loop is CASRWVTVAGGYGYTF. CDR3 DNA: TGTGCCAGTAGGTGGGTGACAGTTGCAGGTGGATATGGCTACACCTTC.

CDR3 sequence (DNA): TGTGCCAGCAGCCATGCGGGGAGGGCTGAAGCTTTCTTT. Its protein is CASSHAGRAEAFF. This chain uses TRBV3-1 (or the pseudogene TRBV3-2) with TRBJ1-1; D not certain. This CDR3 region has 13 residues. The V end was cut by 3 bases, the J end by 6 bases, with 11 bases between. From germline, CDR1 is LGHDT and CDR2 YNNKEL (reference sequence).

V and J are TRBV9 and TRBJ1-1; 8 bases are a match to TRBD1. The CDR3 has 13 amino acids. V lost 1 base to trimming and J lost 7 bases; unmatched junction nucleotides: 3. Per germline, CDR1 SGDLS and CDR2 YYNGEE. CDR3 coding DNA: TGTGCCAGCAGCGTAACCGGGACAGGTGAAGCTTTCTTT. It yields the protein CASSVTGTGEAFF.

The chain employs TRBV27 and TRBJ2-7, with D perhaps matching TRBD1 (6 bases). Between the trimmed V and J ends, which lost 3 bases and 4 bases, there was a span of 16 bases. This CDR3 comprises 15 residues. Germline loops: CDR1 MNHEY, CDR2 SMNVEV (reference sequence). The CDR3 is CASSFIPDSPYEQYF. The DNA of the CDR3 is TGTGCCAGCAGTTTCATTCCGGACAGCCCTTACGAGCAGTACTTC.

Comment on this clone: Different DNA sequences within this sample yield the same CDR3. The V and J genes are TRBV27 and TRBJ2-7; no definite D call. The CDR3 extends over 13 amino acids. V lost 2 bases to trimming and J lost 0 bases, with 5 bases between them. Germline loops: CDR1 MNHEY, CDR2 SMNVEV (reference sequence). The CDR3 loop is CASSLASSYEQYF. Here the CDR3 DNA reads TGTGCCAGCAGTTTAGCTAGCTCCTACGAGCAGTACTTC.

Only one count was recorded for this clone. The chain links TRBV7-9 to TRBJ2-1; TRBD1 matches at 7 bases. Looked up from germline, CDR1 is SEHNR and CDR2 is FQNEAQ (reference sequence). This CDR3 contains 18 residues. The V gene end was trimmed by 2 bases and the J gene end by 1 base; junction bases not matched to a gene: 11. The CDR3 nucleotides are TGTGCCAGCAGCTTACCCCACAGGGGCCCAGGGTCCTACAATGAGCAGTTCTTC. Amino acids: CASSLPHRGPGSYNEQFF.

V gene TRBV5-1 combines with J gene TRBJ2-7, with 7 bases fitting TRBD1. The CDR3 consists of 13 residues. Germline V gene lookup returns CDR1 SGHRS and CDR2 YFSETQ. V lost 2 bases and J lost 6; bases outside the gene matches: 5. The CDR3 here is CASSLTGAREQYF. The CDR3 DNA is TGCGCCAGCAGCTTAACAGGGGCCCGCGAGCAGTACTTC.

There are a few counts of this clone. This chain links TRBV14 with TRBJ1-5; possibly TRBD1 for D (5 bases). There are 15 residues in the CDR3. Per germline, CDR1 SGHDN and CDR2 FVKESK. The V end lost 1 base, the J end lost 3 bases, and 10 bases lay between the germline ends. CDR3 sequence reads: CASSQGGGYNQPQHF. The CDR3 region has the DNA TGTGCCAGCAGCCAAGGCGGGGGGTACAATCAGCCCCAGCATTTT.

This chain's CDR3 is CASSSLAGGTYEQYF. CDR3 DNA: TGCGCCAGCAGCTCATTAGCGGGGGGAACCTACGAGCAGTACTTC. This chain links TRBV5-1 with TRBJ2-7; TRBD2 aligns across 10 bases. The CDR3 is made up of 15 amino acids. In germline, CDR1 is SGHRS, CDR2 YFSETQ. Trimming removed 3 bases from V and 2 bases from J; junction bases left unmatched: 5.

The chain is built from TRBV7-2 and TRBJ1-6; TRBD1 agrees at 7 bases. Germline values: CDR1 SGHTA, CDR2 FQGNSA. The length of the CDR3 is 16 residues. V shed 2 bases and J 5 bases; nucleotides not matched to a gene: 6. CDR3 coding DNA: TGTGCCAGCAGCTTATTGGGGACAGTCAATAATTCACCCCTCCACTTT. It yields the protein CASSLLGTVNNSPLHF.

This clone is a singleton in its sample. The rearrangement links TRBV15 to TRBJ2-3; 9 positions match TRBD2. In germline, CDR1 is LNHNV, CDR2 YYDKDF (reference sequence). The CDR3 is 17 residues long. Unmatched junction bases numbered 6, after V lost 0 bases and J lost 2 bases. CDR3 region: CATSRDLTSGSTDTQYF. CDR3 nucleotide sequence: TGTGCCACCAGCAGAGATCTAACTAGCGGGTCCACAGATACGCAGTATTTT.

The genes are TRBV7-6 and TRBJ2-3, with 10 bases lining up with TRBD2. V gave up 2 bases and J gave up 1 base; unmatched junction bases: 0. The CDR3 totals 15 residues. Per the germline V gene, CDR1 is SGHVS and CDR2 is FNYEAQ. The DNA for the CDR3 is TGTGCCAGCAGCTTACTAGCGGGGGGCACAGATACGCAGTATTTT. Translation gives CASSLLAGGTDTQYF.